This T cell receptor (beta chain) stems from a study of tumor-infiltrating lymphocytes in localized non-small cell lung cancer. Study conclusions and caveats: No link was found between tumor T-cell fraction and recurrence-free survival.

Turning to this clone: Its antigen is not identified.

Here immunoSEQ multiplex PCR was the method, and the copy in TCRdb shows in-frame clones only, minus some. Among about 14,000 clones listed, about 70% were seen once. Sequencing used lung tumor tissue. This TCR was sampled from a human donor with non-small cell lung cancer.

The CDR3 region has the DNA TGTGCCAGCAGTTTATTGGCGGGAGGATACGAGCAGTACTTC. Its protein is CASSLLAGGYEQYF. This rearrangement joins TRBV28 to TRBJ2-7; 8 nucleotides line up with TRBD2. The CDR3 covers 14 residues. Per germline, CDR1 MDHEN and CDR2 SYDVKM. Trimming cost V 1 base and J 4 bases; bases outside gene matches: 3.